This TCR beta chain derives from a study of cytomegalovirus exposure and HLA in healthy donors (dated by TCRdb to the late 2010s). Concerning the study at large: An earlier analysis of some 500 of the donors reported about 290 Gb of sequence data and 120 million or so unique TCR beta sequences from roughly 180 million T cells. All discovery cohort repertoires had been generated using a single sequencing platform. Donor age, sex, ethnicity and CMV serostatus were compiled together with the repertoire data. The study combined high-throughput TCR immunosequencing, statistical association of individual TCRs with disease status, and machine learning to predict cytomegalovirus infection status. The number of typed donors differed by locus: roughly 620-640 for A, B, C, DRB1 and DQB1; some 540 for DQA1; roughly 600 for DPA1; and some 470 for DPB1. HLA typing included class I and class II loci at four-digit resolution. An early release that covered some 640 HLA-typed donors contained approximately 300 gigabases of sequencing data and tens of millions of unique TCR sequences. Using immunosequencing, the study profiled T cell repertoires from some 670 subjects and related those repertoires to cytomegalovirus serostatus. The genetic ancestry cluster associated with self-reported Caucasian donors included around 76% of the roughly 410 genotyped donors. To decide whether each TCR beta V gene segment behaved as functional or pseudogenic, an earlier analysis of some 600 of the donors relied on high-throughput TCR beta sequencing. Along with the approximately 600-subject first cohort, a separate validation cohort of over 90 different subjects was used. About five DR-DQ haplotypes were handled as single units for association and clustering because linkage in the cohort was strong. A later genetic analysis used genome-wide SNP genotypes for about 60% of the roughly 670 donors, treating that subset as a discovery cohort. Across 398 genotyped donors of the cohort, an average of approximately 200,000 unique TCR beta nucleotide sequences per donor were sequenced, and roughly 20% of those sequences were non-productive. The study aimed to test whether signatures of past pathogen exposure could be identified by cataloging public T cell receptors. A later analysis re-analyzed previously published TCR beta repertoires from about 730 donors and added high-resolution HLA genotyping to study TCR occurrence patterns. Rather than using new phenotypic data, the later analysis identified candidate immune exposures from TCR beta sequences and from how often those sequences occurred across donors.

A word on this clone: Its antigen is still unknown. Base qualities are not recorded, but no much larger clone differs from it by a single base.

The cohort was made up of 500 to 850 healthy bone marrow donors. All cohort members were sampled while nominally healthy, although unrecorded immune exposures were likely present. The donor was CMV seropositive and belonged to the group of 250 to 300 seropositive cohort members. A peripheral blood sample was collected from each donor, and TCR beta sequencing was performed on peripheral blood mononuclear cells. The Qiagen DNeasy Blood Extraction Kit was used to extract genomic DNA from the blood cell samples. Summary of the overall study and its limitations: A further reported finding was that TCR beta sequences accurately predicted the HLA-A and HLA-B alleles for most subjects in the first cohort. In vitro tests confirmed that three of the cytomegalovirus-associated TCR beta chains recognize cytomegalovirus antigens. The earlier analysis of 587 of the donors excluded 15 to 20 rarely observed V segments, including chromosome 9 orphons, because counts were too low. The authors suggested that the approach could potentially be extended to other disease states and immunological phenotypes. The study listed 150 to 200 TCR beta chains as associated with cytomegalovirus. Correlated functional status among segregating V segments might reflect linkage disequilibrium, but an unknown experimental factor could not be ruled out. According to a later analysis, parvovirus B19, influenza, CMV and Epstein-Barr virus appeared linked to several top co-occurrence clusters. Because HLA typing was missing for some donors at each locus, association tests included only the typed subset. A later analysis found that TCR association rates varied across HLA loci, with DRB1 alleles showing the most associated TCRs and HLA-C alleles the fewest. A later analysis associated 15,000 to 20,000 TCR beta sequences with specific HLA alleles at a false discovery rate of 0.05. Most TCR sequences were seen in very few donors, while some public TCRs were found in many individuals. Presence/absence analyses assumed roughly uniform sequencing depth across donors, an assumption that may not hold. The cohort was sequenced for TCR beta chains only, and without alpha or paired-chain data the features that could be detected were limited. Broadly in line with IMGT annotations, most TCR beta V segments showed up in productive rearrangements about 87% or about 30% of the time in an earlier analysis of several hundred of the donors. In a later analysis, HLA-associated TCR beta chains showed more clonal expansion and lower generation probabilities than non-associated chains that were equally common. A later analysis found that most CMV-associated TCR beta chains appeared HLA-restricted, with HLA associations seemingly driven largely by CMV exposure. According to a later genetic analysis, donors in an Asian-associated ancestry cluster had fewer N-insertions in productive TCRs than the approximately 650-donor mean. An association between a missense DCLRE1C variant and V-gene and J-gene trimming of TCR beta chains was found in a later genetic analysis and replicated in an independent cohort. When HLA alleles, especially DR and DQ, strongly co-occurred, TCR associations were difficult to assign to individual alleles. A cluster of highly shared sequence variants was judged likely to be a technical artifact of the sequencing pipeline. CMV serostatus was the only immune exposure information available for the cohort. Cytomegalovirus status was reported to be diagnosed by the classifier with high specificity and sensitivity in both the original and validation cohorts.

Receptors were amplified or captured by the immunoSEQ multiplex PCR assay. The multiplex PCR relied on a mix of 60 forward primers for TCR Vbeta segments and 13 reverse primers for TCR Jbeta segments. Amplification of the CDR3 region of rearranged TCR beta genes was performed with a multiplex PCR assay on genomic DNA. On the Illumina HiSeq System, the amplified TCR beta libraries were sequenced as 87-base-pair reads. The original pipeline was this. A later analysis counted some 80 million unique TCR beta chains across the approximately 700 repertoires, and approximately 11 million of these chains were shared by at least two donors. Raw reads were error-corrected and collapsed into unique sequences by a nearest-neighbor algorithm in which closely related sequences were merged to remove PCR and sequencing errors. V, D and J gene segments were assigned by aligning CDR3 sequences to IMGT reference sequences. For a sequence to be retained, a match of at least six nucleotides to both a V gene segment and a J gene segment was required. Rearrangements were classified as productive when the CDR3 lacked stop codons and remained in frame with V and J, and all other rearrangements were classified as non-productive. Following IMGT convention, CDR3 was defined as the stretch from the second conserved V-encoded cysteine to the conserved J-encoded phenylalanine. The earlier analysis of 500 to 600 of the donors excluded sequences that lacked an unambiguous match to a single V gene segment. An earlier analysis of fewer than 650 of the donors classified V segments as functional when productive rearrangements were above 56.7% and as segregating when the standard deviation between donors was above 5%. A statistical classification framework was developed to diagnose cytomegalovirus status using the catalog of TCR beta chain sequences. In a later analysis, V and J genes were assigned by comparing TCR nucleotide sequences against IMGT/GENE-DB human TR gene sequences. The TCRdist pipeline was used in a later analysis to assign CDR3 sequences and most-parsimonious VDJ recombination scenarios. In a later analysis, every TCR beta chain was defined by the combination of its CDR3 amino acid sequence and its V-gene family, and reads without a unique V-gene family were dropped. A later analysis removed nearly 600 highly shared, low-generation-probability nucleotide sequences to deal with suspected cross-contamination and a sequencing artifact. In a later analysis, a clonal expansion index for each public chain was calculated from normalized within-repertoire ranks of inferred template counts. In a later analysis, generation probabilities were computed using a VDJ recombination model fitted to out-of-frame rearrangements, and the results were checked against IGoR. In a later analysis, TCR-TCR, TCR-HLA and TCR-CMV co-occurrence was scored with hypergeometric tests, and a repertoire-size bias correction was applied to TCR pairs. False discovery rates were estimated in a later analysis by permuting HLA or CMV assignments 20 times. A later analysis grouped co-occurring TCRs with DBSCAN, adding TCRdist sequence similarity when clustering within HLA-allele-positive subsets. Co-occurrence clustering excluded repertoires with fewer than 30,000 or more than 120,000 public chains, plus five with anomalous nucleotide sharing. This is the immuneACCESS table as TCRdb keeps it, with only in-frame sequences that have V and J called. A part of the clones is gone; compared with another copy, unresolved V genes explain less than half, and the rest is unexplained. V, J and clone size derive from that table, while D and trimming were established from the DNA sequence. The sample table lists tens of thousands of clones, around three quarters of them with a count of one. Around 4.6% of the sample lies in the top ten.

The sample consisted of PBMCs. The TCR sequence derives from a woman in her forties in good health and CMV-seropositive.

The CDR3 region reads CASSFLSKRGQGGETQYF. The nucleotide sequence is given as TGTGCCAGCAGCTTTCTCTCTAAGCGGGGGCAAGGGGGAGAGACCCAGTACTTC. The sequence links TRBV5-6 to TRBJ2-5, and 8 junction bases match TRBD2. From the cysteine through the phenylalanine, the CDR3 covers 18 amino acids. Only the CDR3 portion is preserved as DNA: 54 bases, with reading frame beginning at the first base. Germline trimming amounts to 2 bases on V and 4 bases on J, with 16 as the count of junction bases outside the gene matches. From the germline V gene, CDR1 is SGHDT and CDR2 is YYEEEE.